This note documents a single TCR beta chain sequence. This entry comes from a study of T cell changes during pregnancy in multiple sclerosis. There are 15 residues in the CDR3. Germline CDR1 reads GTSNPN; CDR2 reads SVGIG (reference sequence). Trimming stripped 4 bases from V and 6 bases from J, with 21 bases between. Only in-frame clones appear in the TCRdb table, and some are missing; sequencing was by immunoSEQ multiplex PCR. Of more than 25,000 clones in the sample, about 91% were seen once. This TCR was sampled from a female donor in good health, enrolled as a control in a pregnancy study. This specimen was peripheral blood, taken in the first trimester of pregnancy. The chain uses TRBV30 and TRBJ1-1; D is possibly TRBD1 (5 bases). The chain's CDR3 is CAWTWGVGGLAEAFF. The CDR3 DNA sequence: TGTGCCTGGACCTGGGGGGTTGGGGGGTTGGCTGAAGCTTTCTTT.